The 4 T cell receptor beta chains below all came from one sample that was sequenced in a study of cytomegalovirus exposure and HLA in healthy donors. The PCR contained 60 Vbeta and 13 Jbeta primers. Sequenced by immunoSEQ multiplex PCR; TCRdb stores in-frame clones only, minus some. The sample lists more than 95,000 clones; 75% to 85% were seen once. The source material was PBMCs. The origin of the receptors is a young man in good health and CMV-seropositive.

This chain joins TRBV5-1 and TRBJ2-3, with D possibly matching TRBD1 (6 bases). Trimming cost V 7 bases and J 6 bases, with 15 bases left between them. Germline V CDR1 and CDR2: SGHRS, YFSETQ. The CDR3 consists of 13 residues. CDR3 bases: TGCGCCAGCCATACTGGGGGCGGCGATACGCAGTATTTT. Translating gives CASHTGGGDTQYF.

The chain combines TRBV7-2 with TRBJ2-7; 11 bases fit TRBD2. The CDR3 extends over 15 amino acids. CDR1 and CDR2 (germline): SGHTA, FQGNSA. J lost 2 bases, V lost 1 base, and 1 base had no gene match. The CDR3 nucleotides are TGTGCCAGCAGCTTAGTAGCGGGGGGGCCCTACGAGCAGTACTTC. Translated, it gives CASSLVAGGPYEQYF.

This chain links TRBV28 with TRBJ2-2, with D perhaps TRBD2 (7 bases). Trimming took 8 bases from V and 10 from J, leaving 20 bases between them. The CDR3 loop spans 14 amino acids. Looked up from germline, CDR1 is MDHEN and CDR2 is SYDVKM. CDR3 DNA sequence: TGTGCCAGCCAAGGGGGGGGCCTACATGAGGAGCTGTTTTTT. Protein: CASQGGGLHEELFF.

The chain couples TRBV5-6 to TRBJ2-7; tentative D call: TRBD1 (6 bases). The germline CDR1 and CDR2 sequences are SGHDT and YYEEEE. V was pared by 2 bases and J by 0 bases, with 9 bases between. The CDR3 has 14 residues. The CDR3 nucleotides read TGTGCCAGCAGCTTCGGGACAATCTCCTACGAGCAGTACTTC. As protein: CASSFGTISYEQYF.